The text below deals with one T cell receptor beta chain. The CDR3 totals 18 residues. The V end lost 0 bases, the J end lost 1 base, and 18 bases lay between the germline ends. Per the germline V gene, CDR1 is SGHNT and CDR2 is YENEEA. The source of the sample is a study of blood T cells in healthy people across ages. Donors gave roughly 10 milliliters of peripheral blood apiece. A J-beta primer mix and a sample-barcoded 5' primer were used in a second PCR of roughly 7 to 12 cycles. Carrying 12 random nucleotides, a template-switch adaptor labeled each individual cDNA molecule. MiXCR, run by TCRdb on the 5' RACE reads, gives a single entry per CDR3 protein. The sample includes approximately 800,000 distinct CDR3 sequences, more than 55% seen only once; the top ten take roughly 24%.

The chain has TRBV11-3 and TRBJ1-1; D is possibly TRBD1 (5 bases). This receptor was identified in a man in his forties or fifties in good health. The source material was blood. The CDR3 nucleotides are TGTGCCAGCAGCTTAGAGGGGCAGGGCCCCAGGCAGAACACTGAAGCTTTCTTT. It specifies CASSLEGQGPRQNTEAFF.